The 10 T cell receptor beta chains below all came from one sample that was sequenced in a study of blood T cell repertoires in COVID-19 (dated by TCRdb to 2018 to 2021). Library construction relied on the immunoSEQ multiplex PCR assay. What TCRdb holds here is the immuneACCESS table cut down to in-frame rearrangements. Part of the clones is not present; checked against another copy, under half of the missing clones reflect an unresolved V gene, and the others are unexplained. The sample yields fewer than 250,000 clones; approximately 90% were counted once. In total, the top ten clones hold 0.8% to 1% of the sample. The sequenced material came from peripheral blood. The receptors come from a man between 60 and 70 years old with COVID-19, enrolled during active disease.

The J gene is TRBJ1-5, the V gene TRBV10-3; 7 bases map to TRBD1. The CDR3 loop spans 13 amino acids. V lost 5 bases and J lost 6; bases outside the gene matches: 4. The germline CDR1 and CDR2 sequences are ENHRY and SYGVKD. This CDR3 is CAISQGGGQPQHF. The CDR3 nucleotides are TGTGCCATCAGTCAGGGGGGCGGTCAGCCCCAGCATTTT.

This chain connects TRBV7-2 to TRBJ2-2; D possibly corresponds to TRBD1 (6 bases). Germline CDR1 reads SGHTA; CDR2 reads FQGNSA. Trimming took off 2 bases at V and 6 bases at J, with 7 bases between the two ends. This CDR3 is built from 13 residues. CDR3 DNA: TGTGCCAGCAGCTTAACAGGGCCCGGGGAGCTGTTTTTT. This gives the protein CASSLTGPGELFF.

This chain links TRBV6-2 or TRBV6-3 with TRBJ1-1; 9 bases line up with TRBD1. This CDR3 spans 13 amino acids. The V segment lost 6 bases and the J segment 5 bases; nucleotides outside the gene matches: 4. CDR1 MNHEY and CDR2 SVGEGT come from the germline V gene. The CDR3 region is CASSLTGGTEAFF. The CDR3, as DNA: TGTGCCAGCAGCTTGACAGGGGGGACTGAAGCTTTCTTT.

The gene calls are TRBV28 and TRBJ2-1; D not certain. CDR3 length: 13 residues. The V and J ends lost 3 bases and 5 bases respectively, with 8 bases between them. From germline, CDR1 is MDHEN and CDR2 SYDVKM. The CDR3 is CASSFSVNNEQFF. The CDR3 bases are TGTGCCAGCAGTTTTTCTGTAAACAATGAGCAGTTCTTC. The variable domain in full, with the rest retrieved from reference TRBV28 and TRBJ2-1, is DVKVTQSSRYLVKRTGEKVFLECVQDMDHENMFWYRQDPGLGLRLIYFSYDVKMKEKGDIPEGYSVSREKKERFSLILESASTNQTSMYLCASSFSVNNEQFFGPGTRLTVL.

The chain combines TRBV7-2 with TRBJ2-2; weak D call: TRBD2 (7 bases). Germline V gene data show CDR1 as SGHTA and CDR2 as FQGNSA. The CDR3 has 17 amino acids. The V end lost 5 bases, the J end lost 2 bases, and 18 bases lay between the germline ends. The CDR3: CASSPQGREFNTGELFF. DNA for the CDR3: TGTGCCAGCAGCCCGCAGGGGCGGGAGTTCAACACCGGGGAGCTGTTTTTT.

J is TRBJ1-1 and V is TRBV5-1; tentatively, D is TRBD1 (5 bases). The CDR3 extends over 16 amino acids. Germline CDR1 SGHRS, CDR2 YFSETQ. V dropped 0 bases and J dropped 5 bases, with 17 bases sitting between them. The CDR3 DNA sequence: TGCGCCAGCAGCTTGGCCGCCCGGCAAAGGGGAACTGAAGCTTTCTTT. Residues: CASSLAARQRGTEAFF.

The chain has TRBV9 and TRBJ2-1, with D possibly being TRBD2 (6 bases). The CDR3 spans 16 residues. CDR1 and CDR2 (germline): SGDLS, YYNGEE. Trimming stripped 3 bases from V and 2 bases from J, with 15 bases between. The CDR3 DNA reads as TGTGCCAGCAGCGAACCGTCGGGACTTACCTACAATGAGCAGTTCTTC. It encodes CASSEPSGLTYNEQFF.

This sequence joins TRBV6-5 and TRBJ2-7; 9 bases are shared with TRBD2. Trimming took 8 bases from V and 5 from J; bases not matched to a gene: 7. The CDR3 sequence is 13 residues long. In germline, CDR1 is MNHEY, CDR2 SVGAGI. Here the CDR3 DNA reads TGTGCCAGCGAGCTAGCGGGATTCGACGAGCAGTACTTC. This translates into CASELAGFDEQYF.

This chain joins TRBV5-1 and TRBJ1-3; D unclear. The germline V gene encodes CDR1 SGHRS and CDR2 YFSETQ. CDR3 size: 13 residues. V shed 5 bases and J shed 0 bases, with 6 bases lying between them. Written as DNA, the CDR3 is TGCGCCAGCAGAACTCCCTCTGGAAACACCATATATTTT. This translates into CASRTPSGNTIYF.

This clone was found a few times. The genes are TRBV5-6 and TRBJ2-7; TRBD1 is a possible D gene (5 bases). Between the trimmed V and J ends, which lost 1 base and 2 bases, there was a span of 7 bases. Germline V lookup: CDR1 SGHDT, CDR2 YYEEEE. The CDR3 contains 13 residues. This chain's CDR3 is CASSLSGPYEQYF. The CDR3 nucleotides are TGTGCCAGCAGCTTGTCAGGGCCCTACGAGCAGTACTTC.